Described below is a single TCR beta chain sequence and its context. Clones were sequenced by immunoSEQ multiplex PCR, and TCRdb holds only the in-frame ones, with some missing. The data show 50,000 or so clones, with 80% to 95% seen just once and approximately 0.25% held by the top ten. This sample was taken from a study of T cell changes during pregnancy in multiple sclerosis. The CDR3 covers 15 residues. V shed 0 bases and J 0 bases; nucleotides not matched to a gene: 2. CDR1 SGHRS and CDR2 YFSETQ come from the germline V gene. The rearrangement links TRBV5-1 to TRBJ1-1, with 7 nucleotides matching TRBD1. The sequenced sample was CD4+ T cells from peripheral blood mononuclear cells, obtained in the second trimester of pregnancy. The sequence came from a female donor with multiple sclerosis, enrolled in a pregnancy study. The CDR3 sequence is CASSLGDRLNTEAFF. CDR3 DNA: TGCGCCAGCAGCTTGGGGGACAGATTGAACACTGAAGCTTTCTTT.